What follows are 19 T cell receptor beta chains derived from one specimen sequenced in a study of technical replicates of blood from a few donors. Profiled with immunoSEQ multiplex PCR; TCRdb holds only in-frame clones, not every one. The sample shows around 81,000 clones, roughly 77% of them seen only once. The specimen was PBMCs. The receptor source for this set is a human donor in good health. Some clones in this sample may be carry-over from other donors' samples.

The V and J genes are TRBV20-1 and TRBJ1-1; D perhaps matches TRBD1 (5 bases). The V and J ends lost 5 bases and 1 base respectively, with 5 bases between them. Germline values: CDR1 DFQATT, CDR2 SNEGSKA (reference sequence). CDR3 length: 11 residues. The CDR3 bases are TGCAGTGCTGGACAGAACACTGAAGCTTTCTTT. It translates to CSAGQNTEAFF.

This clone showed up just once. The CDR3 bases are TGTGCCAGCAGCGTAGGGGGGGGACTAGATAGCACAGATACGCAGTATTTT. Protein sequence: CASSVGGGLDSTDTQYF. V usage is TRBV9 and J usage is TRBJ2-3, with TRBD2 identical over 8 bases. The V gene's germline CDR1 is SGDLS and CDR2 YYNGEE. CDR3 length: 17 residues. V shed 0 bases and J 0 bases; nucleotides not matched to a gene: 6.

This clone has more than one count but fewer than ten. The chain joins TRBV2 to TRBJ2-2; 10 bases are a match to TRBD2. This CDR3 contains 14 residues. CDR1 is SNHLY, CDR2 FYNNEI, per germline. The trim removed 5 bases at V and 6 bases at J, leaving 3 bases unmatched. CDR3 nucleotide sequence: TGTGCCAGCAGTATCACTAGCGGGGCCGGGGAGCTGTTTTTT. This translates into CASSITSGAGELFF.

The chain couples TRBV30 to TRBJ1-3; D gene unclear. CDR1 and CDR2 from the germline V gene are GTSNPN and SVGIG (reference sequence). This CDR3 region has 14 residues. V dropped 0 bases and J dropped 4 bases, with 10 bases sitting between them. The CDR3 reads CAWSVDGRGNTIYF. DNA of the CDR3: TGTGCCTGGAGTGTAGACGGCAGGGGAAACACCATATATTTT.

The chain joins TRBV6-5 to TRBJ2-1, with 7 nucleotides matching TRBD1. With V trimmed by 2 bases and J by 7 bases, 8 bases remained unmatched. Germline CDR1 and CDR2: MNHEY and SVGAGI. CDR3 length equals 15 residues. The CDR3 DNA sequence: TGTGCCAGCAGTTACGGTCAGGGGGTGAGGAATGAGCAGTTCTTC. Its protein is CASSYGQGVRNEQFF.

The genes are TRBV6-5 and TRBJ2-5, with D unclear. Germline V gene sequence: CDR1 MNHEY, CDR2 SVGAGI. Trimming took off 7 bases at V and 2 bases at J, with 14 bases between the two ends. The CDR3 totals 14 residues. This CDR3 is CASNGGPLQETQYF. CDR3 sequence (DNA): TGTGCCAGCAATGGTGGGCCCTTACAAGAGACCCAGTACTTC.

The chain uses TRBV6-5 and TRBJ2-5; no clear D gene. V was trimmed by 8 bases and J by 1 base, leaving 11 bases between them. The CDR3 runs to 13 residues. Germline CDR1 MNHEY, CDR2 SVGAGI. CDR3 nucleotide sequence: TGTGCCAGCGGTAAGAACTTCCAAGAGACCCAGTACTTC. It translates to CASGKNFQETQYF.

The chain links TRBV9 to TRBJ2-1; 8 bases align to TRBD1. After removal of 0 bases from V and 4 bases from J, the junction contained 3 bases not matched to a gene. Germline V gene sequence: CDR1 SGDLS, CDR2 YYNGEE. This CDR3 has 15 amino acids. This chain's CDR3 is CASSVEGQAYNEQFF. In DNA form, the CDR3 reads TGTGCCAGCAGCGTAGAGGGACAGGCATACAATGAGCAGTTCTTC.

The chain couples TRBV15 to TRBJ2-5, with D perhaps matching TRBD1 (6 bases). V lost 1 base and J 5 bases, leaving 17 bases between the germline ends. Germline CDR1 is LNHNV and CDR2 is YYDKDF (reference sequence). The CDR3 is 16 residues long. CDR3 sequence (DNA): TGTGCCACCAGCAGAGGAATACAGGGTGGGGGCGAGACCCAGTACTTC. Residues: CATSRGIQGGGETQYF.

J is TRBJ1-1 and V is TRBV6-4; no firm D call. Trimming pared 4 bases from V and 6 bases from J, leaving 12 bases between. The CDR3 spans 13 residues. Per the germline V gene, CDR1 is MRHNA and CDR2 is SNTAGT. CDR3 protein: CASSAPLAPEAFF. In DNA, the CDR3 is TGTGCCAGCAGTGCGCCTTTGGCTCCTGAAGCTTTCTTT.

This sequence joins TRBV5-6 and TRBJ2-3; D perhaps matches TRBD2 (5 bases). CDR1 is SGHDT and CDR2 is YYEEEE in the germline V gene. CDR3 length equals 18 residues. Trimming took 0 bases from V and 6 from J, leaving 23 bases between them. Here the CDR3 DNA reads TGTGCCAGCAGCTTGGCCGGTGGTAGCGCCACCACAGCGGATACGCAGTATTTT. It encodes CASSLAGGSATTADTQYF.

This clone showed up just a few times. The rearrangement links TRBV9 to TRBJ2-2; a weak D match, TRBD2 (5 bases). Germline lookup yields CDR1 SGDLS and CDR2 YYNGEE. Trimming shortened V by 0 bases and J by 0 bases, and 12 bases separated the two germline ends. The CDR3 covers 17 residues. The CDR3 DNA sequence: TGTGCCAGCAGCGTAGGTGAGGGTAGGGCGAACACCGGGGAGCTGTTTTTT. Translating it yields CASSVGEGRANTGELFF.

CDR3 residues: CAWDPGHYNSPLHF. Written as DNA, the CDR3 is TGTGCCTGGGACCCAGGACACTATAATTCACCCCTCCACTTT. The gene calls are TRBV30 and TRBJ1-6, with D maybe TRBD1 (5 bases). The V gene's germline CDR1 is GTSNPN and CDR2 SVGIG (reference sequence). Trimming took 5 bases from V and 3 from J, leaving 11 bases between them. The CDR3 length is 14 residues.

The chain uses TRBV5-1 and TRBJ2-1, with TRBD1 matching 9 bases. V gave up 3 bases and J gave up 9 bases; unmatched junction bases: 7. Germline V gene sequence: CDR1 SGHRS, CDR2 YFSETQ. This CDR3 comprises 14 residues. The CDR3, as DNA: TGCGCCAGCAGCTACGGGACAGGGCGGTCTGAGCAGTTCTTC. As protein: CASSYGTGRSEQFF.

CDR3 coding DNA: TGTGCCAGCGAAGGCAGGGGGCGGACAGATACGCAGTATTTT. It translates to CASEGRGRTDTQYF. The gene calls are TRBV5-5 and TRBJ2-3, with 8 bases identical to TRBD1. V gave up 7 bases and J gave up 3 bases; unmatched junction bases: 7. The CDR3 runs to 14 residues. Germline lookup yields CDR1 SGHKS and CDR2 YYEKEE (reference sequence).

The chain is built from TRBV18 and TRBJ1-3; a possible D gene is TRBD1 (5 bases). V dropped 5 bases and J dropped 5 bases, with 19 bases sitting between them. The CDR3 has 16 amino acids. Per the germline V gene, CDR1 is KGHSH and CDR2 is LQKENI. The CDR3 region is CASSYDPDAGRNTIYF. CDR3 DNA: TGTGCCAGCTCATACGACCCGGACGCGGGACGAAACACCATATATTTT.

The J gene is TRBJ2-7, the V gene TRBV14, with D possibly matching TRBD1 (6 bases). Germline-derived CDR1 and CDR2 are SGHDN and FVKESK. V lost 1 base and J lost 1, with 20 bases in between. The CDR3 has 18 residues. This CDR3 reads CASSQVGATGTRSYEQYF. CDR3 DNA: TGTGCCAGCAGCCAAGTCGGGGCAACCGGGACACGGTCCTACGAGCAGTACTTC.

This clone was observed once. Here the CDR3 reads CASSPLAPETQYF. For the CDR3, the DNA is TGTGCCAGCAGCCCACTAGCGCCGGAGACCCAGTACTTC. The chain carries TRBV7-2 and TRBJ2-5; 7 bases line up with TRBD2. Germline V gives CDR1 SGHTA, CDR2 FQGNSA. The CDR3 length is 13 residues. J lost 5 bases, V lost 5 bases, and 5 bases had no gene match.

The chain combines TRBV9 with TRBJ2-1; D possibly corresponds to TRBD2 (6 bases). This CDR3 contains 15 residues. The V end was cut by 2 bases, the J end by 6 bases, with 15 bases between. The V gene's germline CDR1 is SGDLS and CDR2 YYNGEE. CDR3 in amino acids: CASSVRLVSFNEQFF. CDR3 DNA sequence: TGTGCCAGCAGCGTTCGACTAGTCAGCTTCAATGAGCAGTTCTTC. The full variable domain, completed using reference TRBV9 and TRBJ2-1, is DSGVTQTPKHLITATGQRVTLRCSPRSGDLSVYWYQQSLDQGLQFLIQYYNGEERAKGNILERFSAQQFPDLHSELNLSSLELGDSALYFCASSVRLVSFNEQFFGPGTRLTVL.